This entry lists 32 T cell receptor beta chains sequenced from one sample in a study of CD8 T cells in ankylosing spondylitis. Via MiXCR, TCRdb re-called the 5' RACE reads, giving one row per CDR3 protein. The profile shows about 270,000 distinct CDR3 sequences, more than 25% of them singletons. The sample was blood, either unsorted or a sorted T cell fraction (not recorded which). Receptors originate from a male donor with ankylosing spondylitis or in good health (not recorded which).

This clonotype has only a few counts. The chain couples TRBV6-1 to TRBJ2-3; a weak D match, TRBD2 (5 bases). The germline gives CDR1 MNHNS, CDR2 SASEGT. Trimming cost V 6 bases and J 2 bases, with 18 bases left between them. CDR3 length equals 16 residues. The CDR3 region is CASRRGGPSPTDTQYF. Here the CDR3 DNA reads TGTGCCAGCAGGCGCGGCGGGCCCTCACCCACAGATACGCAGTATTTT.

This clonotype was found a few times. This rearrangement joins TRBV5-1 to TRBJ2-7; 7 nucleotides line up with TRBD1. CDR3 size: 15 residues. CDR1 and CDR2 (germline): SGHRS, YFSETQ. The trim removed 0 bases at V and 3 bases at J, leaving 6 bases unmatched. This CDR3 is CASSLGGQAIYEQYF. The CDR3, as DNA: TGCGCCAGCAGCTTGGGAGGACAGGCCATCTACGAGCAGTACTTC.

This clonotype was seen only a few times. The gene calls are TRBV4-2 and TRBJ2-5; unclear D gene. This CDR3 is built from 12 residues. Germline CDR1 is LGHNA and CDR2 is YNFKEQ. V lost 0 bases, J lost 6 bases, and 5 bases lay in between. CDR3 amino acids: CASSQDRKTQYF. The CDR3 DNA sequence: TGTGCCAGCAGCCAAGATCGGAAGACCCAGTACTTC.

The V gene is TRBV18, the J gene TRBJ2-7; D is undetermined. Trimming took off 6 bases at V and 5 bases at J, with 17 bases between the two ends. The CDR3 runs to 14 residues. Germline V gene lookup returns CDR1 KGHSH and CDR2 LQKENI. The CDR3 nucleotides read TGTGCCAGCTCCCTCGGATCCTACCGGAACGAGCAGTACTTC. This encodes CASSLGSYRNEQYF.

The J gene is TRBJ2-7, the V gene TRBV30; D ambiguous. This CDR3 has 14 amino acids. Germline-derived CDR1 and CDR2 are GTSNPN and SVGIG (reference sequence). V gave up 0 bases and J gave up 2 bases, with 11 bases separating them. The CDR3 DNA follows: TGTGCCTGGAGTGTACGAGCACAAACCTACGAGCAGTACTTC. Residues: CAWSVRAQTYEQYF.

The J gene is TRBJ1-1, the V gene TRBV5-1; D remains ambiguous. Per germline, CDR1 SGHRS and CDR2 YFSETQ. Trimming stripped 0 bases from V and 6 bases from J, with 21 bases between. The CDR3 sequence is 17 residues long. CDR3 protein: CASSLDGVGGVDAEAFF. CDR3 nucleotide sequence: TGCGCCAGCAGCTTGGACGGGGTCGGAGGAGTTGACGCTGAAGCTTTCTTT. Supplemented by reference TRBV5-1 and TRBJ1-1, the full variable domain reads KAGVTQTPRYLIKTRGQQVTLSCSPISGHRSVSWYQQTPGQGLQFLFEYFSETQRNKGNFPGRFSGRQFSNSRSEMNVSTLELGDSALYLCASSLDGVGGVDAEAFFGQGTRLTVV.

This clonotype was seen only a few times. The CDR3 coding sequence is TGTGCCAGCAGCAGAGGGAGCATTCAGTACTTC. Residues: CASSRGSIQYF. The chain carries TRBV6-1 and TRBJ2-4; tentative D call: TRBD2 (5 bases). This CDR3 region has 11 residues. Germline V gene sequence: CDR1 MNHNS, CDR2 SASEGT. V was clipped by 6 bases and J by 9 bases, with 9 bases between them.

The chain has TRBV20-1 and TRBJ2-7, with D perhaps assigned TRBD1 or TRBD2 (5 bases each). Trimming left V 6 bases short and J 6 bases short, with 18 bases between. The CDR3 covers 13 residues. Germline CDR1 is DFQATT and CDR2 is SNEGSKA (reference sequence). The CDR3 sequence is CSAQNGAGSEQYF. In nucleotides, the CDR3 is TGCAGTGCCCAAAACGGGGCAGGGAGCGAGCAGTACTTC.

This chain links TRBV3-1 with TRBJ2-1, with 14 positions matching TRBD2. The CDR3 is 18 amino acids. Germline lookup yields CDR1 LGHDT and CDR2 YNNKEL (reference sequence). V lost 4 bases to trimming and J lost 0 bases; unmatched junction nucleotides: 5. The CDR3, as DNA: TGTGCCAGCAGCCCAGGACTAGCGGGGGGCAACTCCTACAATGAGCAGTTCTTC. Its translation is CASSPGLAGGNSYNEQFF.

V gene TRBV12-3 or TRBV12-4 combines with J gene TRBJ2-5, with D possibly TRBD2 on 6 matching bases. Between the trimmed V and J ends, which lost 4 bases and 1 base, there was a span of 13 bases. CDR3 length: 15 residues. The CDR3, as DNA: TGTGCCAGCAGTTACCGGGACTCCACCCAAGAGACCCAGTACTTC. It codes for CASSYRDSTQETQYF.

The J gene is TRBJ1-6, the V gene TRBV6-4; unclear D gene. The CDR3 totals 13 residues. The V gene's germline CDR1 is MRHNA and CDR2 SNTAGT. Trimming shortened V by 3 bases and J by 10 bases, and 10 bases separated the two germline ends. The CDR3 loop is CASSDSWGSPLHF. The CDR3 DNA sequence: TGTGCCAGCAGTGATTCGTGGGGATCACCCCTCCACTTT.

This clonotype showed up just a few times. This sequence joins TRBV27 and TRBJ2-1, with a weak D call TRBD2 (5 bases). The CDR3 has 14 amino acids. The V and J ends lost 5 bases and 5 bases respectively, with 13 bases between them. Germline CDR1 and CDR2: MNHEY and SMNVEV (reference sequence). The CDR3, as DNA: TGTGCCAGCAGTCCGGGGATTCCTAACAATGAGCAGTTCTTC. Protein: CASSPGIPNNEQFF.

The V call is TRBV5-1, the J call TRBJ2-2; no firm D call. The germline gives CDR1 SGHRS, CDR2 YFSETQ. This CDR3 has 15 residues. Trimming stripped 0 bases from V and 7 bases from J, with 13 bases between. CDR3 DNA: TGCGCCAGCAGCTTGGAATCCAGACGTGGCGGGGAGCTGTTTTTT. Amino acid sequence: CASSLESRRGGELFF. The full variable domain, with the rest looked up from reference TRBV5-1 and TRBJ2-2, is KAGVTQTPRYLIKTRGQQVTLSCSPISGHRSVSWYQQTPGQGLQFLFEYFSETQRNKGNFPGRFSGRQFSNSRSEMNVSTLELGDSALYLCASSLESRRGGELFFGEGSRLTVL.

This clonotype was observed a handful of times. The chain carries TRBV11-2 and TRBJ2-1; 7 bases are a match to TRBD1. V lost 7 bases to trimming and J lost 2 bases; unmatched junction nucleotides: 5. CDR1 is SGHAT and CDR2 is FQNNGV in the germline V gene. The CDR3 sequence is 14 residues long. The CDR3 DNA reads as TGTGCCAGCAACAGACAGGGCCCCTACAATGAGCAGTTCTTC. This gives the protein CASNRQGPYNEQFF.

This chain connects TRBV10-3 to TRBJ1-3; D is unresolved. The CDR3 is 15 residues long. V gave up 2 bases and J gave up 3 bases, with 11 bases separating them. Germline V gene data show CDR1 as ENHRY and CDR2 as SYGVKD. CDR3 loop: CAISEGRASGNTIYF. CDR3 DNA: TGTGCCATCAGTGAGGGCCGTGCTAGTGGAAACACCATATATTTT.

The CDR3 spells CASSLGGIGYTF. CDR3 bases: TGTGCCAGCAGCTTAGGCGGGATCGGCTACACCTTC. This chain joins TRBV7-9 and TRBJ1-2; no reliable D call. CDR1 is SEHNR and CDR2 is FQNEAQ in the germline V gene (reference sequence). V lost 1 base to trimming and J lost 8 bases, with 8 bases between them. The CDR3 runs to 12 residues.

The CDR3 is CASSFLGDGAQYF. CDR3 bases: TGCGCCAGCAGCTTCCTAGGGGACGGGGCCCAGTACTTC. The rearrangement links TRBV5-1 to TRBJ2-5; D possibly matches TRBD1 or TRBD2 (5 bases each). CDR1 is SGHRS and CDR2 is YFSETQ in the germline V gene. This CDR3 spans 13 amino acids. The V end was cut by 2 bases, the J end by 9 bases, with 14 bases between. The complete variable domain, with remaining parts taken from reference TRBV5-1 and TRBJ2-5, reads KAGVTQTPRYLIKTRGQQVTLSCSPISGHRSVSWYQQTPGQGLQFLFEYFSETQRNKGNFPGRFSGRQFSNSRSEMNVSTLELGDSALYLCASSFLGDGAQYFGPGTRLLVL.

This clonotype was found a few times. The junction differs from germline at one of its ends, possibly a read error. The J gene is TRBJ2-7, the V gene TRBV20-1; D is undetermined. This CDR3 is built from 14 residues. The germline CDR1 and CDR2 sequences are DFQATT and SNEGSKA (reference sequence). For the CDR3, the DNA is TGCAGTGGTAGACCGGGCGAAAAAAGGTACGAGCAGTACTTC. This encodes CSGRPGEKRYEQYF.

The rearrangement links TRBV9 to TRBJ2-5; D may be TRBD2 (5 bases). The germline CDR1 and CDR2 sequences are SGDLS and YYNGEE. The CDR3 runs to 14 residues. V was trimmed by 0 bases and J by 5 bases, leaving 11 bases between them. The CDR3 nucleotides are TGTGCCAGCAGCGTAGGAAATAGCGATGAGACCCAGTACTTC. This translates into CASSVGNSDETQYF.

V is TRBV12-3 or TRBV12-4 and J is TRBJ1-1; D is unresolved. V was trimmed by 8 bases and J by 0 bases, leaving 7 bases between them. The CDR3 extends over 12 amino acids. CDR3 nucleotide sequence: TGTGCCAGCGGGAACCTGAACACTGAAGCTTTCTTT. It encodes CASGNLNTEAFF.

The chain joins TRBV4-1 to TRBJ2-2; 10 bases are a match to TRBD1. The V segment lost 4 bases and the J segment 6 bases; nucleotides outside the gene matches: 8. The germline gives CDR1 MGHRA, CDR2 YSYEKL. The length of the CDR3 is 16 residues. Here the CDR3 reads CASSPGDRGSSGELFF. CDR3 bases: TGCGCCAGCAGCCCAGGGGACAGGGGAAGCTCCGGGGAGCTGTTTTTT.

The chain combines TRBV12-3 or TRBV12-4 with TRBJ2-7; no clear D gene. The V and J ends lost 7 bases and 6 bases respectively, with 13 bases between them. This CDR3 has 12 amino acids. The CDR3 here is CASTKDLGEQYF. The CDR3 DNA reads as TGTGCCAGCACTAAGGACCTAGGCGAGCAGTACTTC.

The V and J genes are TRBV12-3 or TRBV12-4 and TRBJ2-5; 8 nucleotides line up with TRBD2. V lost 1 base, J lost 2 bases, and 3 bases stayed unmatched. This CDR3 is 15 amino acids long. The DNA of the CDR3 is TGTGCCAGCAGTTTAGTCGGGGGGGCACAAGAGACCCAGTACTTC. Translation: CASSLVGGAQETQYF.

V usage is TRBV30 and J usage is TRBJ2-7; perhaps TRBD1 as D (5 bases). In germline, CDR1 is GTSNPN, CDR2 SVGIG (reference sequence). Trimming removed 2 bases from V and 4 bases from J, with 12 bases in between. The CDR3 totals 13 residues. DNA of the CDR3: TGTGCCTGGAGTACCCAGGGCCTGTACGAGCAGTACTTC. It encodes CAWSTQGLYEQYF. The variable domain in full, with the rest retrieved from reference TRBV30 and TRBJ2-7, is SQTIHQWPATLVQPVGSPLSLECTVEGTSNPNLYWYRQAAGRGLQLLFYSVGIGQISSEVPQNLSASRPQDRQFILSSKKLLLSDSGFYLCAWSTQGLYEQYFGPGTRLTVT.

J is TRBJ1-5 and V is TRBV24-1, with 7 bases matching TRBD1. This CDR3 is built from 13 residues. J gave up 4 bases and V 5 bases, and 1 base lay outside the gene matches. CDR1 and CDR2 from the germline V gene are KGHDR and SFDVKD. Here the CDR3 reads CATSGRGNQPQHF. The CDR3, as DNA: TGTGCCACCAGTGGCAGGGGGAATCAGCCCCAGCATTTT.

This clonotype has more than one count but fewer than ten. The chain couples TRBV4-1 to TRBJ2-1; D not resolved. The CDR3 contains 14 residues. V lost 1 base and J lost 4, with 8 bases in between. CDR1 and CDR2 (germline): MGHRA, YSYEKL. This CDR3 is CASSQVQEYNEQFF. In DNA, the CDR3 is TGCGCCAGCAGCCAAGTCCAGGAATACAATGAGCAGTTCTTC.

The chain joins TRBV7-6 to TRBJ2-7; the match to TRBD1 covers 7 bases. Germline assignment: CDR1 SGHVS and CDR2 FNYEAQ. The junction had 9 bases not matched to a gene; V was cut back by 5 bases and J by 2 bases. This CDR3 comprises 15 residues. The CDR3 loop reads CASSPLTGSPYEQYF. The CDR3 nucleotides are TGTGCCAGCAGCCCACTGACAGGGTCCCCCTACGAGCAGTACTTC.

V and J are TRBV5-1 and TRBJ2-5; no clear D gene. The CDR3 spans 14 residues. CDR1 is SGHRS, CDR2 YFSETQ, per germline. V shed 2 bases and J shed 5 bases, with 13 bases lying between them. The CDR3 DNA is TGCGCCAGCAGCTTCGGCGGAACAGAGGAGACCCAGTACTTC. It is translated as CASSFGGTEETQYF.

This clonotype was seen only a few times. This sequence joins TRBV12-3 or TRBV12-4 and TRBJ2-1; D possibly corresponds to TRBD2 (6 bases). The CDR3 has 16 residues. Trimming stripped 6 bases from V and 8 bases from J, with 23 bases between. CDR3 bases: TGTGCCAGCAGCCAAGAGGGGCGGGGTAGGTTCGATGAGCAGTTCTTC. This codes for CASSQEGRGRFDEQFF.

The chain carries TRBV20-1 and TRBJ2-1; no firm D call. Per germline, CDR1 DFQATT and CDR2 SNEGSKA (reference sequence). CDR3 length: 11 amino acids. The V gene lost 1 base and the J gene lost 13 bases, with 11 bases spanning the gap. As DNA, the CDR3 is TGCAGTGCTAGAGGTCGACACAACCAGTTCTTC. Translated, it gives CSARGRHNQFF.

The CDR3: CASRPAVQGSYEQYF. CDR3 in DNA: TGCGCCAGCAGGCCGGCCGTGCAGGGTTCCTACGAGCAGTACTTC. The chain carries TRBV5-1 and TRBJ2-7; a possible D gene is TRBD1 (5 bases). V lost 5 bases to trimming and J lost 1 base, with 16 bases between them. Germline CDR1 SGHRS, CDR2 YFSETQ. This CDR3 has 15 amino acids.

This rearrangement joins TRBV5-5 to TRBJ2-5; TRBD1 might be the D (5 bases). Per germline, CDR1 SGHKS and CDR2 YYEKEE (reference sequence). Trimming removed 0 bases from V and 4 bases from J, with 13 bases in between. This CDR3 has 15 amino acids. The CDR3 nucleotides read TGTGCCAGCAGCTTGGGGGCAGGGCCTGGAGAGACCCAGTACTTC. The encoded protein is CASSLGAGPGETQYF.